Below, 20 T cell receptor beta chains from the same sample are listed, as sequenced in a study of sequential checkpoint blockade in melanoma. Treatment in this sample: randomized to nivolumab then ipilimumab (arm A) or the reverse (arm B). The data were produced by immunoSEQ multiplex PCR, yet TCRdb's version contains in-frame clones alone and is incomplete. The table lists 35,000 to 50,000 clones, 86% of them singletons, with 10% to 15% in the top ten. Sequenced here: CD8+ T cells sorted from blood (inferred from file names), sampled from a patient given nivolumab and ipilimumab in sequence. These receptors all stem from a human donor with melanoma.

CDR3 nucleotide sequence: TGCGCCAGCAGCCCCAACAGGGGCAGTTCTGAAGCTTTCTTT. Its translation is CASSPNRGSSEAFF. The chain couples TRBV4-1 to TRBJ1-1, with TRBD1 identical over 7 bases. The CDR3 has 14 residues. Germline V gives CDR1 MGHRA, CDR2 YSYEKL. V lost 4 bases to trimming and J lost 6 bases; unmatched junction nucleotides: 8.

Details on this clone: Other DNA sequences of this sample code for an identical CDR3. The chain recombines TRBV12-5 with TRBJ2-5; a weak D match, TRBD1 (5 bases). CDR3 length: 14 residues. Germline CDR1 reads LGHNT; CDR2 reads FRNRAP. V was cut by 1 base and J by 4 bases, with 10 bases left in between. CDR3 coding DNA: TGTGCTAGTGGTTTGGGGCAGGGCGTAGAGACCCAGTACTTC. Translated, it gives CASGLGQGVETQYF.

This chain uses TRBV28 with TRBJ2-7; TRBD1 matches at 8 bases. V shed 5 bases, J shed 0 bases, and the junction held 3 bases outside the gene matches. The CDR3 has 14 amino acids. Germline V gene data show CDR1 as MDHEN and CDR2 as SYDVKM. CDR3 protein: CASSHRGSSYEQYF. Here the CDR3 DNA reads TGTGCCAGCAGTCACAGGGGGAGCTCCTACGAGCAGTACTTC. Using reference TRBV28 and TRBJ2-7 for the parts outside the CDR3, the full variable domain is DVKVTQSSRYLVKRTGEKVFLECVQDMDHENMFWYRQDPGLGLRLIYFSYDVKMKEKGDIPEGYSVSREKKERFSLILESASTNQTSMYLCASSHRGSSYEQYFGPGTRLTVT.

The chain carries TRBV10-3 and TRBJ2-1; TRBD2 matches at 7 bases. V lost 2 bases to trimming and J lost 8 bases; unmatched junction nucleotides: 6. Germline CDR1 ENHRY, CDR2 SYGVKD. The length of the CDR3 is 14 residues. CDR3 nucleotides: TGTGCCATCAGTGAGACCAAGACTAGCTATGAGCAGTTCTTC. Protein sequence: CAISETKTSYEQFF.

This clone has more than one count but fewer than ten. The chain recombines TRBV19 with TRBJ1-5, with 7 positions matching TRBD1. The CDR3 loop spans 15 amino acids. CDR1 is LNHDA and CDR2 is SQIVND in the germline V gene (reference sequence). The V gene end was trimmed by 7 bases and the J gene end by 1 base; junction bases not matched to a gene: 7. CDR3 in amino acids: CASTPRDRSNQPQHF. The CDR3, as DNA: TGTGCCAGTACCCCCCGGGACAGAAGCAATCAGCCCCAGCATTTT.

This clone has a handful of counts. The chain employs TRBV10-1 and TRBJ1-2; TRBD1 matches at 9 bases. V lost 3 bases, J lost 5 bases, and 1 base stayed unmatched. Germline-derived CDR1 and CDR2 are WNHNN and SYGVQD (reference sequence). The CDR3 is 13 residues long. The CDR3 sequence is CASSDGTGYGYTF. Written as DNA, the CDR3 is TGCGCCAGCAGTGATGGGACAGGGTATGGCTACACCTTC.

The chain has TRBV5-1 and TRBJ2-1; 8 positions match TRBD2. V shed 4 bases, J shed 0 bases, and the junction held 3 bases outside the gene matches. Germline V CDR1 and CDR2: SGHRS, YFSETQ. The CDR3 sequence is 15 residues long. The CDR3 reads CASSTLADSYNEQFF. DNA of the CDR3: TGCGCCAGCAGCACACTAGCGGACTCCTACAATGAGCAGTTCTTC.

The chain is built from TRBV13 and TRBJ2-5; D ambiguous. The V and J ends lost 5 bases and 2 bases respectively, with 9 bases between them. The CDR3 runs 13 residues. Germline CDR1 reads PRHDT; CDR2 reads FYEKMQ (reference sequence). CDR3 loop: CASSQDLQETQYF. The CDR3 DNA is TGTGCCAGCAGCCAAGACTTACAAGAGACCCAGTACTTC.

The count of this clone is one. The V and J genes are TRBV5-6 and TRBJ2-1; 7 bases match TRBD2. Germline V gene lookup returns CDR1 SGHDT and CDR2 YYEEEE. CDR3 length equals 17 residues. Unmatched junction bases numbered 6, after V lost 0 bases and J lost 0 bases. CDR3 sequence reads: CASSLAGSGVSYNEQFF. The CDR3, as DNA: TGTGCCAGCAGCTTGGCGGGCAGCGGGGTCTCCTACAATGAGCAGTTCTTC.

The CDR3 nucleotides read TGTGCCATCAGTGAGGATCCTGGACTTCATGGCTACACCTTC. Encoded protein: CAISEDPGLHGYTF. The chain is built from TRBV10-3 and TRBJ1-2, with D uncertain. V was shortened by 2 bases and J by 6 bases, with 13 bases between the two germline ends. The CDR3 length is 14 residues. CDR1 and CDR2 from the germline V gene are ENHRY and SYGVKD.

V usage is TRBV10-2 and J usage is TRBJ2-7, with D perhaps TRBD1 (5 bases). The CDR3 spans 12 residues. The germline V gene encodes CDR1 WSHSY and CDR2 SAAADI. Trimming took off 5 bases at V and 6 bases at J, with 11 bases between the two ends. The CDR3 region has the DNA TGCGCCAGCAGTACAGGATTTCCCGAGCAGTACGTC. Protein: CASSTGFPEQYV.

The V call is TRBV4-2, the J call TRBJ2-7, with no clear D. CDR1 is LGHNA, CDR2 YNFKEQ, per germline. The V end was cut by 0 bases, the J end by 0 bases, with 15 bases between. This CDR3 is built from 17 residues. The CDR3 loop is CASSQDFGLATSYEQYF. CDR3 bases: TGTGCCAGCAGCCAAGATTTCGGCTTAGCTACCTCCTACGAGCAGTACTTC.

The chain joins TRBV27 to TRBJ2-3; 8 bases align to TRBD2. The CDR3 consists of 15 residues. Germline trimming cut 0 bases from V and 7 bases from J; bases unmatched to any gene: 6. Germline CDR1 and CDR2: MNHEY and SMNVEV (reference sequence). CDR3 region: CASSLSAGGANTQYF. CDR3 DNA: TGTGCCAGCAGTTTATCGGCGGGGGGCGCGAATACGCAGTATTTT.

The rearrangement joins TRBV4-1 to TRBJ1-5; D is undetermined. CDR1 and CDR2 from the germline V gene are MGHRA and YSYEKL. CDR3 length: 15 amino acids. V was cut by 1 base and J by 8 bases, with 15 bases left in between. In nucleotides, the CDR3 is TGCGCCAGCAGCCAAGTAATGAATGGGGAGGAGCCCCAGCATTTT. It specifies CASSQVMNGEEPQHF.

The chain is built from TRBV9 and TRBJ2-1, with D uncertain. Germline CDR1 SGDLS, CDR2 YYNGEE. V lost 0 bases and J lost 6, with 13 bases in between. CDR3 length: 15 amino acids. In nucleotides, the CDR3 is TGTGCCAGCAGCGTAGGTGGCTCCCCCCTCAATGAGCAGTTCTTC. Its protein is CASSVGGSPLNEQFF.

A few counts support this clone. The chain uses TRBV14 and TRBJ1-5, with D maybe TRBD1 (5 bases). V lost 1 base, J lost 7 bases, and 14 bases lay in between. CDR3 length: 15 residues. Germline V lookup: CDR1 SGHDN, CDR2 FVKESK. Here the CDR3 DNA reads TGTGCCAGCAGCCAAGGGGGCAGGGTCGGCCAGCCCCAGCATTTT. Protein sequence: CASSQGGRVGQPQHF.

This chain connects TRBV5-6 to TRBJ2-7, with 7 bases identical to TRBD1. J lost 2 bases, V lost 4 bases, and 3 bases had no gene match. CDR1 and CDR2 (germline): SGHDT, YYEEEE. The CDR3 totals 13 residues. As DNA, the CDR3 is TGTGCCAGCAGCGGAACAGGGGCCTACGAGCAGTACGTC. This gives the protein CASSGTGAYEQYV.

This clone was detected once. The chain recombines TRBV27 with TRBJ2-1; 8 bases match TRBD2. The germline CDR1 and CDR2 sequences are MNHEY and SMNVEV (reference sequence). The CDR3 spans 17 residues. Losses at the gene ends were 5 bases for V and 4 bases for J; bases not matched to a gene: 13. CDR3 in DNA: TGTGCCAGCAGTCCCGGGGGGGCCGGGACTGGATACAATGAGCAGTTCTTC. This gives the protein CASSPGGAGTGYNEQFF.

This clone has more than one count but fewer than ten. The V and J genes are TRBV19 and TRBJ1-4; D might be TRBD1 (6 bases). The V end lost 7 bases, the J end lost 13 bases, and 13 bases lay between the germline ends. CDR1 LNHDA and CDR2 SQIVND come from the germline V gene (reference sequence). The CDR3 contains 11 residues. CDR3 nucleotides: TGTGCCAGTACAATGGGGGCAGGACTGTTTTTT. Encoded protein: CASTMGAGLFF.

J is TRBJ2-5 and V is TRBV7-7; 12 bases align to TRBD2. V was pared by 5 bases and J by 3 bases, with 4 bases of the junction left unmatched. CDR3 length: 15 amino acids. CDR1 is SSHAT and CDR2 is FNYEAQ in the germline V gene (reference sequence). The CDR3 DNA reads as TGTGCCAGCAGCCCTAGCGGGAGGGCCAAAGAGACCCAGTACTTC. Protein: CASSPSGRAKETQYF.